A selection of T cell receptor beta chains follows, all from one sample in a study of T cell responses to AZD1222 COVID-19 vaccine. Sequencing was performed with immunoSEQ multiplex PCR; in TCRdb, only in-frame clones are kept and a portion is missing. The top ten clones hold about 1.7% of a sample with some 100,000 clones, about 88% of them seen once. The sequencing used peripheral blood, collected on day 0 of AZD1222 vaccination. The receptors stem from an adult in good health. Both conserved end residues are part of each CDR3. D genes are given only for firm matches. Not all rows give a size; the values are once, few, many and, for expanded clones, a class.

CDR3nt: TGTGCCAGCAGCTTGATTCCAGGCTCCAATCAGCCCCAGCATTTT; CDR3aa: CASSLIPGSNQPQHF; d_gene: NA; abundance: NA; j_gene: TRBJ1-5; v_gene: TRBV5-8
CDR3nt: TGTGCCAGTAGTATAGCCCAGACCCGGGACGAGCAGTACTTC; CDR3aa: CASSIAQTRDEQYF; d_gene: NA; abundance: NA; j_gene: TRBJ2-7; v_gene: TRBV19
CDR3nt: TGTGCCAGCAGCGACGGCGGGGTAGCTAACTATGGCTACACCTTC; CDR3aa: CASSDGGVANYGYTF; d_gene: NA; abundance: NA; j_gene: TRBJ1-2; v_gene: TRBV6-5
CDR3nt: TGTGCCAGCAGACCCCGGGAGAACACTGAAGCTTTCTTT; CDR3aa: CASRPRENTEAFF; d_gene: NA; abundance: NA; j_gene: TRBJ1-1; v_gene: TRBV6-5
CDR3nt: TGTGCCAGTAGGGGGCCGTGGAGCAATCAGCCCCAGCATTTT; CDR3aa: CASRGPWSNQPQHF; d_gene: NA; abundance: once; j_gene: TRBJ1-5; v_gene: TRBV19
CDR3nt: TGTGCCAGCACCAGCCACAGGGTTAGGCAAGAGACCCAGTACTTC; CDR3aa: CASTSHRVRQETQYF; d_gene: NA; abundance: NA; j_gene: TRBJ2-5; v_gene: TRBV28
CDR3nt: TGTGCCAGCAGTTTGGAATCCTACACAGATACGCAGTATTTT; CDR3aa: CASSLESYTDTQYF; d_gene: NA; abundance: NA; j_gene: TRBJ2-3; v_gene: TRBV28
CDR3nt: TGTGCCAGCAGTGCCCAGACAGGTCCTTATTCCTTT; CDR3aa: CASSAQTGPYSF; d_gene: NA; abundance: NA; j_gene: TRBJ1-1; v_gene: TRBV12-3/TRBV12-4
CDR3nt: TGTGCCATCAGCTCCTACGAGGCTAGCGGATACGAGCAGTACTTC; CDR3aa: CAISSYEASGYEQYF; d_gene: TRBD2; abundance: NA; j_gene: TRBJ2-7; v_gene: TRBV10-3
CDR3nt: TGTGCCAGCAGCCAAGATAGTGACAGCTACAATCAGCCCCAGCATTTT; CDR3aa: CASSQDSDSYNQPQHF; d_gene: NA; abundance: NA; j_gene: TRBJ1-5; v_gene: TRBV3-1/TRBV3-2
CDR3nt: TGTGCCAGTAGTATAAAAGTTCCGGATTCCAATGGCTACACCTTC; CDR3aa: CASSIKVPDSNGYTF; d_gene: NA; abundance: NA; j_gene: TRBJ1-2; v_gene: TRBV19
CDR3nt: TGTGCCAGCAGTTACTCGACTAGGGGCTCCTACGAGCAGTACTTC; CDR3aa: CASSYSTRGSYEQYF; d_gene: NA; abundance: NA; j_gene: TRBJ2-7; v_gene: TRBV6-6
CDR3nt: TGTGCCAGCAGCTTAGTGGCAGACACTGAAGCTTTCTTT; CDR3aa: CASSLVADTEAFF; d_gene: NA; abundance: NA; j_gene: TRBJ1-1; v_gene: TRBV7-2
CDR3nt: TGCGCCAGCAGCTTGGGACAGGGCTTCGACGAGCAGTACTTC; CDR3aa: CASSLGQGFDEQYF; d_gene: TRBD1; abundance: NA; j_gene: TRBJ2-7; v_gene: TRBV5-1
CDR3nt: TGTGCCAGCAGCTTAACAGGGAACGGACAGCCCCAGCATTTT; CDR3aa: CASSLTGNGQPQHF; d_gene: NA; abundance: NA; j_gene: TRBJ1-5; v_gene: TRBV7-3
CDR3nt: TGTGCCAGCACTCTTCAACTGGGGGGGGGCAATCAGCCCCAGCATTTT; CDR3aa: CASTLQLGGGNQPQHF; d_gene: NA; abundance: NA; j_gene: TRBJ1-5; v_gene: TRBV28
CDR3nt: TGTGCCAGAAGCTCTACAGGGGCCAGGGAAAAACTGTTTTTT; CDR3aa: CARSSTGAREKLFF; d_gene: TRBD1; abundance: NA; j_gene: TRBJ1-4; v_gene: TRBV5-3
CDR3nt: TGTGCCTGGAGCCCACTTGGGAAGACCCAGTACTTC; CDR3aa: CAWSPLGKTQYF; d_gene: NA; abundance: NA; j_gene: TRBJ2-5; v_gene: TRBV30
CDR3nt: TGTGCCAGCAGCTCCGGACTAGCGGGTAGCAATGAGCAGTTCTTC; CDR3aa: CASSSGLAGSNEQFF; d_gene: TRBD2; abundance: NA; j_gene: TRBJ2-1; v_gene: TRBV7-3
CDR3nt: TGCGCCAGCACCGGGCGCGCGAACACCGGGGAGCTGTTTTTT; CDR3aa: CASTGRANTGELFF; d_gene: NA; abundance: NA; j_gene: TRBJ2-2; v_gene: TRBV23-1
CDR3nt: TGTGCCAGCAGGTCAGGGGAAAAAGCTTTCTTT; CDR3aa: CASRSGEKAFF; d_gene: NA; abundance: once; j_gene: TRBJ1-1; v_gene: TRBV6-5
CDR3nt: TGTGCCAGCTCACCACCGATGGGAAGGGGTCGGCAAGAGACCCAGTACTTC; CDR3aa: CASSPPMGRGRQETQYF; d_gene: NA; abundance: NA; j_gene: TRBJ2-5; v_gene: TRBV18
CDR3nt: TGCGCCAGCAGCCAAGATTACAGGGGAAACACTGAAGCTTTCTTT; CDR3aa: CASSQDYRGNTEAFF; d_gene: TRBD1; abundance: NA; j_gene: TRBJ1-1; v_gene: TRBV4-1
CDR3nt: TGTGCCAGCAGTGAGTCGACAGGGGACACTGAAGCTTTCTTT; CDR3aa: CASSESTGDTEAFF; d_gene: TRBD1; abundance: NA; j_gene: TRBJ1-1; v_gene: TRBV6-1
CDR3nt: TGTGCCAGCAGCCCTAAGGGGGGGACTAGCTCCTACAATGAGCAGTTCTTC; CDR3aa: CASSPKGGTSSYNEQFF; d_gene: TRBD2; abundance: NA; j_gene: TRBJ2-1; v_gene: TRBV9
CDR3nt: TGTGCCAGCAGCCTTGACACAGGGGCCCGATCTGAAAAACTGTTTTTT; CDR3aa: CASSLDTGARSEKLFF; d_gene: TRBD1; abundance: NA; j_gene: TRBJ1-4; v_gene: TRBV7-9